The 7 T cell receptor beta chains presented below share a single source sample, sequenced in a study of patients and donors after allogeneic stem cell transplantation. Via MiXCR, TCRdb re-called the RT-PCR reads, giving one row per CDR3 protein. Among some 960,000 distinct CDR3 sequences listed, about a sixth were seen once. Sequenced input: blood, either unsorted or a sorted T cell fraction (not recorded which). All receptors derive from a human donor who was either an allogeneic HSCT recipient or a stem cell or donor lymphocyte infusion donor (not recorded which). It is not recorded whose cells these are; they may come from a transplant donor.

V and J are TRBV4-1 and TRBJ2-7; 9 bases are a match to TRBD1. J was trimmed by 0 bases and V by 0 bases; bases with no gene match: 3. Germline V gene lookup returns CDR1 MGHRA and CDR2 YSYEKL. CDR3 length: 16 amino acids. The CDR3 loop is CASSQEGQGSSYEQYF. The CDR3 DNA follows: TGCGCCAGCAGCCAAGAGGGACAGGGCAGCTCCTACGAGCAGTACTTC.

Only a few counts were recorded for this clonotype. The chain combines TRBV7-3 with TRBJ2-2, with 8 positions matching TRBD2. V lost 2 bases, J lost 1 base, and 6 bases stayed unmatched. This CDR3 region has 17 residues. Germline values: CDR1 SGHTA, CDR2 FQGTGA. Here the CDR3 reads CASSLRTGGMNTGELFF. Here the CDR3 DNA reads TGTGCCAGCAGCTTACGAACGGGAGGGATGAACACCGGGGAGCTGTTTTTT.

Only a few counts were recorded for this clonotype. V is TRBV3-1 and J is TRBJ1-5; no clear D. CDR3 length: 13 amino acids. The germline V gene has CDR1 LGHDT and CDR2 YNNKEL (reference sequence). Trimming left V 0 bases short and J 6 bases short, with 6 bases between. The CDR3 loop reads CASSQDLAQPQHF. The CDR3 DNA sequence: TGTGCCAGCAGCCAAGATCTTGCTCAGCCCCAGCATTTT.

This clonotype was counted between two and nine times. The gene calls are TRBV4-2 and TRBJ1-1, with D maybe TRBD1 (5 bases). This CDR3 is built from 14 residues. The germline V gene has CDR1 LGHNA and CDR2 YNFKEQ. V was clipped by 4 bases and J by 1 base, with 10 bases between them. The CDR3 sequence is CASSPFGGNTEAFF. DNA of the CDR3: TGTGCCAGCAGCCCGTTTGGGGGGAACACTGAAGCTTTCTTT.

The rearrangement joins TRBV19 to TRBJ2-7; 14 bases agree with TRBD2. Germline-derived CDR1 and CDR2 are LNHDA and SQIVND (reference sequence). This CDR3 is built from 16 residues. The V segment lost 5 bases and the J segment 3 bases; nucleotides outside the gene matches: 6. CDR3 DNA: TGTGCCAGTAGTGCTCCGGGACTAGCGGGAGACTACGAGCAGTACTTC. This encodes CASSAPGLAGDYEQYF. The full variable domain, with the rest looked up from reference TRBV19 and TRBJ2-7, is DGGITQSPKYLFRKEGQNVTLSCEQNLNHDAMYWYRQDPGQGLRLIYYSQIVNDFQKGDIAEGYSVSREKKESFPLTVTSAQKNPTAFYLCASSAPGLAGDYEQYFGPGTRLTVT.

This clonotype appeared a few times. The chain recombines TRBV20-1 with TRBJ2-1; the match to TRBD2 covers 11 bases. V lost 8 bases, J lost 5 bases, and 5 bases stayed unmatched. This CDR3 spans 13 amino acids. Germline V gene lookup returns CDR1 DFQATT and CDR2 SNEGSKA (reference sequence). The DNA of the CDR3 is TGCAGTAAGACTAGCGGGAACAACAATGAGCAGTTCTTC. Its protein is CSKTSGNNNEQFF.

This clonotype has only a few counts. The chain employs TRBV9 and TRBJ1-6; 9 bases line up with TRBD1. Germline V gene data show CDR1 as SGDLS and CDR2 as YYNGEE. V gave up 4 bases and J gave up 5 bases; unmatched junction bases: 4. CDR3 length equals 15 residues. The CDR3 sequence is CASSIRDRDNSPLHF. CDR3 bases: TGTGCCAGCAGCATCCGGGACAGGGATAATTCACCCCTCCACTTT.